Sequencing of this T cell receptor beta chain was carried out in a study of blood T cell repertoires in COVID-19. This clone was observed a single time. Authors' methods: Amplification of reference gene primers was used by the study to estimate nucleated cell counts. Produced via immunoSEQ multiplex PCR; TCRdb's table is partial and in-frame only. V, J and clone size are those of that table, while D and trimming were read from the DNA. Of around 500,000 clones listed, approximately 85% were seen once; the top ten hold 3% to 4%. This CDR3 contains 12 residues. The V gene's germline CDR1 is SGHRS and CDR2 YFSETQ. V shed 6 bases and J shed 8 bases, with 14 bases lying between them.

The source is a human donor in a cohort sampled during active COVID-19. This chain joins TRBV5-1 and TRBJ1-2, with D tentatively TRBD1 (5 bases). The sequencing sample was made of peripheral blood. The CDR3 DNA sequence: TGCGCCAGCACCCAAGGGGTAGGAGGCTACACCTTC. Translation: CASTQGVGGYTF.